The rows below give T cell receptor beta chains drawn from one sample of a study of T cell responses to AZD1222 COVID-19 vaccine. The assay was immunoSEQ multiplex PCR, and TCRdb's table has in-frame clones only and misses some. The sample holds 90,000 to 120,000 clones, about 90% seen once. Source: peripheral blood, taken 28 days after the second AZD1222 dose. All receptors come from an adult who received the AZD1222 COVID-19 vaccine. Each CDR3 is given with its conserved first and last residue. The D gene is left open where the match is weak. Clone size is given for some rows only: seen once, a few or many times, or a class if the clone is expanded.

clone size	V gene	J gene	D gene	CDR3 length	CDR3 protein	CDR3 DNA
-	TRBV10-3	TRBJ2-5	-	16	CAISESAGVYQETQYF	TGTGCCATCAGTGAGTCTGCCGGCGTATACCAAGAGACCCAGTACTTC
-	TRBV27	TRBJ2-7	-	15	CASSYRAVVTSEQYF	TGTGCCAGCAGTTACCGGGCGGTAGTAACCAGCGAGCAGTACTTC
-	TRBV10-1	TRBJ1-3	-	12	CASRGSGNTIYF	TGCGCCAGCAGAGGCTCTGGAAACACCATATATTTT
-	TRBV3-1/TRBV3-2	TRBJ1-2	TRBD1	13	CASRVTGGGGYTF	TGTGCCAGCAGGGTCACAGGGGGTGGTGGCTACACCTTC
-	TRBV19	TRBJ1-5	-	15	CASLPDSYSNQPQHF	TGTGCCAGCCTTCCGGACAGCTATAGCAATCAGCCCCAGCATTTT
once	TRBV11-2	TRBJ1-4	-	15	CASSLDGGRWEKLFF	TGTGCCAGCAGCTTAGATGGAGGCAGATGGGAAAAACTGTTTTTT
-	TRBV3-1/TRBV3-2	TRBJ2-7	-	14	CASSQDHISYEQYF	TGTGCCAGCAGCCAAGACCACATATCCTACGAGCAGTACTTC
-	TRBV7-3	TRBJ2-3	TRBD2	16	CASSAGLAGGTDTQYF	TGTGCCAGCAGCGCGGGACTAGCGGGAGGTACAGATACGCAGTATTTT
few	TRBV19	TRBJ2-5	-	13	CASSTGRQETQYF	TGTGCCAGTAGCACAGGACGTCAAGAGACCCAGTACTTC
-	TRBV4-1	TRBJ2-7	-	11	CASSRIGEQYF	TGCGCCAGCAGCCGGATTGGGGAGCAGTACTTC
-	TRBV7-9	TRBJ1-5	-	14	CASSYDSVNQPQHF	TGTGCCAGCAGCTATGACAGCGTTAATCAGCCCCAGCATTTT
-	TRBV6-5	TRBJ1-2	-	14	CATTIGIVGYGYTF	TGTGCCACAACTATTGGGATCGTGGGCTATGGCTACACCTTC
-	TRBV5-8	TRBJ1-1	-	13	CASRILRGTEAFF	TGTGCCAGCAGGATCCTGAGGGGCACTGAAGCTTTCTTT
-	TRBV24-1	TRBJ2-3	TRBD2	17	CATSGAQRGDYTDTQYF	TGTGCCACCAGTGGGGCCCAGCGGGGGGACTACACAGATACGCAGTATTTT
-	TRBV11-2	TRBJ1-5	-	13	CASSLSPDQPQHF	TGTGCCAGCAGCTTAAGTCCGGATCAGCCCCAGCATTTT
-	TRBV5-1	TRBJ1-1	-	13	CASSLGTNTEAFF	TGCGCCAGCAGCTTGGGAACGAACACTGAAGCTTTCTTT
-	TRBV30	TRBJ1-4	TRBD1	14	CAWSHGTGIEKLFF	TGTGCCTGGAGCCACGGGACAGGGATTGAAAAACTGTTTTTT
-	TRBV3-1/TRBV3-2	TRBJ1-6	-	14	CASSYLGANSPLHF	TGTGCCAGCAGCTATCTCGGGGCTAATTCACCCCTCCACTTT
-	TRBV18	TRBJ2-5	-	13	CASSRGFQETQYF	TGTGCCAGCTCACGGGGGTTCCAAGAGACCCAGTACTTC
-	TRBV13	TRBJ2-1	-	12	CASSLVQDEQFF	TGTGCCAGCAGCTTAGTGCAGGATGAGCAGTTCTTC
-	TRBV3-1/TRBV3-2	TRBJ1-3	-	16	CASSEYINIGGNTIYF	TGTGCCAGCAGCGAGTACATAAATATAGGGGGAAACACCATATATTTT
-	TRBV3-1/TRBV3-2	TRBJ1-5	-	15	CASSPTLDRSQPQHF	TGTGCCAGCAGCCCTACCCTTGACAGGTCTCAGCCCCAGCATTTT
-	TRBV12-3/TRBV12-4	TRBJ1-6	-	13	CASSSRSGSPLHF	TGTGCCAGCAGTTCGAGAAGCGGTTCACCCCTCCACTTT
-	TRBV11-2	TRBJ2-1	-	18	CASSLAFRNAEWHNEQFF	TGTGCCAGCAGCTTAGCTTTTAGGAACGCCGAGTGGCACAATGAGCAGTTCTTC
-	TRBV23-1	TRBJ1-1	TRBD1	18	CASSQSGWTGGKTTEAFF	TGCGCCAGCAGTCAATCGGGGTGGACAGGGGGTAAGACCACTGAAGCTTTCTTT
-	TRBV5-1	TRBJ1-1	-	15	CASSLDGVWGTEAFF	TGCGCCAGCAGCTTGGACGGGGTCTGGGGGACTGAAGCTTTCTTT
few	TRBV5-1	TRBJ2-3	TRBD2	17	CASSPNLAGGSTDTQYF	TGCGCCAGCAGCCCGAACCTAGCGGGGGGAAGCACAGATACGCAGTATTTT
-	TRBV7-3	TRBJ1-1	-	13	CASSLIRYTEAFF	TGTGCCAGCAGCTTAATCAGGTACACTGAAGCTTTCTTT
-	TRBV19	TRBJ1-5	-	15	CASSNGGGSNQPQHF	TGTGCCAGTAGTAATGGAGGGGGGAGCAATCAGCCCCAGCATTTT
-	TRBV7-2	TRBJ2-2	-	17	CASSPYGGGGNTGELFF	TGTGCCAGCAGCCCGTACGGGGGCGGGGGGAACACCGGGGAGCTGTTTTTT
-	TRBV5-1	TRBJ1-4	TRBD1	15	CASSSTGGPNEKLFF	TGCGCCAGCAGTTCCACAGGGGGACCTAATGAAAAACTGTTTTTT
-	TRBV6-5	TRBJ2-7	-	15	CASTQRDSANYEQYF	TGTGCCAGCACCCAAAGGGACTCAGCGAACTACGAGCAGTACTTC
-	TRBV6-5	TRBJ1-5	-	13	CASSTQGVRPQHF	TGTGCCAGCAGTACCCAGGGAGTTCGGCCCCAGCATTTT
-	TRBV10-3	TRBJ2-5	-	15	CAISDVNSNRETQYF	TGTGCCATCAGTGATGTTAACAGTAACCGGGAGACCCAGTACTTC
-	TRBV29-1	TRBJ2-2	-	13	CSVVVGGTGELFF	TGCAGCGTTGTTGTGGGGGGCACCGGGGAGCTGTTTTTT
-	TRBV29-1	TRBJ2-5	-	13	CSVWAGHQETQYF	TGCAGCGTTTGGGCAGGACACCAAGAGACCCAGTACTTC
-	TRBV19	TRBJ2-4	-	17	CASSPGVDYIAKNIQYF	TGTGCCAGCTCCCCCGGGGTCGATTATATAGCCAAAAACATTCAGTACTTC
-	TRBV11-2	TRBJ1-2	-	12	CASSLGVDGYTF	TGTGCCAGCAGCTTAGGGGTTGATGGCTACACCTTC
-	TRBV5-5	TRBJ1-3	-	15	CASSLGGSSGNTIYF	TGTGCCAGCAGCTTGGGGGGGTCCTCTGGAAACACCATATATTTT
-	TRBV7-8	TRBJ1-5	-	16	CASSRQGEDVNQPQHF	TGTGCCAGCAGCCGGCAGGGCGAGGACGTTAATCAGCCCCAGCATTTT
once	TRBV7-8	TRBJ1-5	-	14	CASSLEGRYQPQHF	TGTGCCAGCAGCTTAGAGGGCAGATATCAGCCCCAGCATTTT
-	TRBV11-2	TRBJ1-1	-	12	CASSSPTARAFF	TGTGCCAGCAGCTCCCCGACGGCACGAGCTTTCTTT
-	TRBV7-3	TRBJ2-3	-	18	CASSGDSLTSTSTDTQYF	TGTGCCAGCAGCGGGGACTCCTTAACGTCTACAAGCACAGATACGCAGTATTTT
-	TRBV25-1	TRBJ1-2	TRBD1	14	CASSELARGQGYTF	TGTGCCAGCAGTGAATTGGCCAGGGGGCAAGGCTACACCTTC
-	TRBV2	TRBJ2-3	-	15	CASSPYELGEDTQYF	TGTGCCAGCAGCCCGTATGAGCTAGGGGAAGATACGCAGTATTTT
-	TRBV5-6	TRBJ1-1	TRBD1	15	CASSKGQGWGTEAFF	TGTGCCAGCAGCAAGGGACAGGGCTGGGGCACTGAAGCTTTCTTT
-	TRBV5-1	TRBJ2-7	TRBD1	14	CASSFTGGTDEQYF	TGCGCCAGCAGCTTTACAGGGGGTACTGATGAGCAGTACTTC
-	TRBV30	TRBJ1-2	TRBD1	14	CAWSVRRTGIGYTF	TGTGCCTGGAGTGTACGAAGGACAGGGATAGGCTACACCTTC
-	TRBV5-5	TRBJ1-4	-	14	CASSLIATNEKLFF	TGTGCCAGCAGCTTGATTGCAACTAATGAAAAACTGTTTTTT
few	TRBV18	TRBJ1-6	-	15	CASSPHWEGGSPLHF	TGTGCCAGCTCACCGCACTGGGAGGGCGGATCACCCCTCCACTTT
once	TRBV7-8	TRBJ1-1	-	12	CASSHWDTEAFF	TGTGCCAGCAGCCACTGGGACACTGAAGCTTTCTTT
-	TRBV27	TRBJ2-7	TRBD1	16	CASSLTGGEVTYEQYF	TGTGCCAGCAGTTTAACAGGGGGCGAAGTTACCTACGAGCAGTACTTC
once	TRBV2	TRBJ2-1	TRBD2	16	CASSVRTGGSGNEQFF	TGTGCCAGCAGTGTTAGAACGGGAGGGTCTGGTAATGAGCAGTTCTTC
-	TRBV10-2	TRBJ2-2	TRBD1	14	CASRTGGNTGELFF	TGCGCCAGCAGGACAGGGGGGAACACCGGGGAGCTGTTTTTT
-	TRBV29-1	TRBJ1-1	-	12	CSAVTGYTEAFF	TGCAGCGCCGTAACAGGGTACACTGAAGCTTTCTTT